This record concerns one T cell receptor (beta chain) sequence. What it recognizes is unknown. This record comes from a study of human thymus T cells. Findings and limits, study-wide: V and J genes seemed to be used with bias in thymic and blood repertoires.

The CDR3 is 13 amino acids. V dropped 2 bases and J dropped 2 bases, with 5 bases sitting between them. Germline V lookup: CDR1 SGHDT, CDR2 YYEEEE. Data came from immunoSEQ multiplex PCR; TCRdb stores just in-frame clones and leaves some out. The sample has 57,000 or so clones; 90% to 95% are singletons. Donation was from healthy Finnish infants who were having corrective surgery that addressed congenital heart defects. No fixed cell number was used; all available blood leukocytes supplied DNA. The sequence was obtained from a boy younger than two with a congenital heart defect but otherwise immunologically healthy. The sample comprised blood. The chain is built from TRBV5-6 and TRBJ1-5; D unclear. CDR3 sequence reads: CASSFQGNQPQHF. CDR3 DNA: TGTGCCAGCAGCTTCCAGGGCAATCAGCCCCAGCATTTT.